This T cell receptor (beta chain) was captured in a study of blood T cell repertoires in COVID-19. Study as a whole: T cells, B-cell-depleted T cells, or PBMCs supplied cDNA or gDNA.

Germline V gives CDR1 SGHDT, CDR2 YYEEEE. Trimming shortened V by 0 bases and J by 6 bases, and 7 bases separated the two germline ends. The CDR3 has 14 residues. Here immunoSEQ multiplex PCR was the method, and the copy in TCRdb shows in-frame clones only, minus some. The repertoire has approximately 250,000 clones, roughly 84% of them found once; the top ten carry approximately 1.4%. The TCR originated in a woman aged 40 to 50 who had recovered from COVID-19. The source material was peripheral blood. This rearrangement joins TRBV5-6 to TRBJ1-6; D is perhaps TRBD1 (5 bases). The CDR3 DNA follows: TGTGCCAGCAGCTTGGGACAGAGTAATTCACCCCTCCACTTT. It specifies CASSLGQSNSPLHF.